The clone carrying this TCR beta chain has at least ten counts. Per germline, CDR1 MGHDK and CDR2 SYGVNS. This CDR3 spans 16 amino acids. Trimming took 1 base from V and 9 from J; bases not matched to a gene: 10. MiXCR, applied by TCRdb to the 5' RACE reads, yields one record per CDR3 protein. Of 90,000 to 120,000 distinct CDR3 sequences in the sample, around 10% were seen once. This record comes from a study of early T cells in non-severe SARS-CoV-2 infection. Study overall: Sequencing targeted bulk RNA from unsorted whole blood, leaving chains unpaired.

V and J are TRBV25-1 and TRBJ2-1; 9 positions agree with TRBD2. The sequenced material came from whole blood. The TCR was taken from an adult who was a healthcare worker with PCR-confirmed SARS-CoV-2 infection or an uninfected control (not recorded which). The CDR3 sequence: CASSEFGLAGIGEQFF. The CDR3 region has the DNA TGTGCCAGCAGTGAATTCGGTCTAGCGGGAATTGGTGAGCAGTTCTTC.